This TCR beta chain emerged from a study of CD8+ T cells in alopecia areata. Broader study findings: Sharing of TCRs across patients appeared less clear than in mice, possibly for HLA-related reasons. Higher clonality was seen in lesional scalp than in normal scalp, especially in alopecia totalis/universalis. Besides other cells, scalp samples also yield sequences of resident alphabeta T cells from normal skin.

This clone was seen a few times. Its target is unknown. Trimming removed 4 bases at V and 6 bases at J, with 7 bases between. The CDR3 loop spans 12 amino acids. Germline lookup yields CDR1 SNHLY and CDR2 FYNNEI. RNA extraction was followed by reverse transcription into cDNA, which acted as the sequencing template. The assay was immunoSEQ multiplex PCR, and TCRdb's table has in-frame clones only and misses some. The sample has 150,000 to 200,000 clones, roughly 50% seen once. The chain is built from TRBV2 and TRBJ1-5; no definite D call. The sequencing input was CD4+ T cells sorted from blood. This clonotype originated in a human donor in good health. The CDR3 protein is CASSAFRQPQHF. DNA for the CDR3: TGTGCCAGCAGTGCGTTCCGTCAGCCCCAGCATTTT. The full variable domain, rest sourced from reference TRBV2 and TRBJ1-5, is EPEVTQTPSHQVTQMGQEVILRCVPISNHLYFYWYRQILGQKVEFLVSFYNNEISEKSEIFDDQFSVERPDGSNFTLKIRSTKLEDSAMYFCASSAFRQPQHFGDGTRLSIL.